This T cell receptor beta chain was observed in a study of resident and recirculating memory T cells in vitiligo. Study findings and constraints: Clonality differed among vitiligo lesions, with no unique dominant clone.

CDR3 length equals 15 residues. Germline CDR1 is MDHEN and CDR2 is SYDVKM. The V and J ends lost 5 bases and 1 base respectively, with 11 bases between them. As for this clone: Its target is unknown.

Data came from immunoSEQ multiplex PCR; TCRdb stores just in-frame clones and leaves some out. The table includes 70,000 to 75,000 clones, roughly nine tenths detected once. The sequence derives from a male donor with vitiligo. This chain joins TRBV28 and TRBJ2-2; D is possibly TRBD2 (7 bases). The sample comprised blood. The CDR3 nucleotides read TGTGCCAGCAGTCGGGGGGCCGAGAACACCGGGGAGCTGTTTTTT. Translated, it gives CASSRGAENTGELFF.